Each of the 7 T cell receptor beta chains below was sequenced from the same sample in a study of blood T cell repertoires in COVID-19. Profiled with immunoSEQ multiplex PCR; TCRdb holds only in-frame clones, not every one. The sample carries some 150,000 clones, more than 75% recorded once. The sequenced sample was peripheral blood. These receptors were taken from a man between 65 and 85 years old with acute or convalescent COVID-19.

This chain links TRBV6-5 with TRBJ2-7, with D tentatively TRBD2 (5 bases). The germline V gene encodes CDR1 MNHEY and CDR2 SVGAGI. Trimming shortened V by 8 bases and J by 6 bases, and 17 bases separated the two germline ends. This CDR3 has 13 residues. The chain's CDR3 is CASQPGLALEQYF. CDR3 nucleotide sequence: TGTGCCAGCCAACCAGGACTGGCTCTCGAGCAGTACTTC.

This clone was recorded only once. CDR3 coding DNA: TGTGCCAGCAGCGGCGACGTGGCCGCGGCAGATACGCAGTATTTT. It specifies CASSGDVAAADTQYF. The chain joins TRBV9 to TRBJ2-3, with unresolved D. CDR3 length: 15 residues. The ends were cut back, 3 bases at V and 4 bases at J, with 15 bases in the middle. Germline loops: CDR1 SGDLS, CDR2 YYNGEE.

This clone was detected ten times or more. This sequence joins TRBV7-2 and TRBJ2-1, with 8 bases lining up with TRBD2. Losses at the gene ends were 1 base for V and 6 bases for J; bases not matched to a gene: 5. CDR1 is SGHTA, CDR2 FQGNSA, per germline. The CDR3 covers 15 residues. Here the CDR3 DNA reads TGTGCCAGCAGCTTAGTGGTCGGGGGGGGCAATGAGCAGTTCTTC. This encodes CASSLVVGGGNEQFF.

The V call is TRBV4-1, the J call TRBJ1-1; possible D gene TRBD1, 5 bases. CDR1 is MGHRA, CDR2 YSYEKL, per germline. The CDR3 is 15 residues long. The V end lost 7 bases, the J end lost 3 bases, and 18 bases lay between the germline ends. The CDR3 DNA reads TGCGCCAGCACCCGAGGGGCCGGGGAGGACACTGAAGCTTTCTTT. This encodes CASTRGAGEDTEAFF.

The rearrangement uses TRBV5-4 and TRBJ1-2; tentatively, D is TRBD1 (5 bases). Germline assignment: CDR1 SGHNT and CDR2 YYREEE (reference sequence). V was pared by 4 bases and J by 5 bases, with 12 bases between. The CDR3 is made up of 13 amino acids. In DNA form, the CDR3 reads TGTGCCAGCAGCCCAGGGTCGGAATATGGCTACACCTTC. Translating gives CASSPGSEYGYTF.

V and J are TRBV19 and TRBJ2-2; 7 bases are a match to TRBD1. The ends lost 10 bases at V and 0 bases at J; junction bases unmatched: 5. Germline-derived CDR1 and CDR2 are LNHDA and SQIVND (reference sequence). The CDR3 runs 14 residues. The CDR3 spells CATLDRANTGELFF. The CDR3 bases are TGTGCCACCCTCGACAGGGCGAACACCGGGGAGCTGTTTTTT.

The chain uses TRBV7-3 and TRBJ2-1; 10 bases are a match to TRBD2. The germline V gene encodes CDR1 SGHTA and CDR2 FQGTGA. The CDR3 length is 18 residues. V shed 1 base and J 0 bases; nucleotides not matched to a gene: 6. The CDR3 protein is CASSLISSGSFSYNEQFF. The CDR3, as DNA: TGTGCCAGCAGCTTAATATCTAGCGGGAGTTTCTCCTACAATGAGCAGTTCTTC.